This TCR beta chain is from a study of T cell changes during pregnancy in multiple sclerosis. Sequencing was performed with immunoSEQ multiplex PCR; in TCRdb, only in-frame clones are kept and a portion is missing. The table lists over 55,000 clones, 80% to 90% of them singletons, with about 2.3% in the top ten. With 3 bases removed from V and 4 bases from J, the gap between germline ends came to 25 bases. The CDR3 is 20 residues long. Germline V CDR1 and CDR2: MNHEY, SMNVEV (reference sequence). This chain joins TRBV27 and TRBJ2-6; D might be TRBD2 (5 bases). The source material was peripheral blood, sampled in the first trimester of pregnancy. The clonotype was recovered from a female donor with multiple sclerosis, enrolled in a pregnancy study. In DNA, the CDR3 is TGTGCCAGCAGTTTCAATTTAATCGGGGTCCGGGTTATCGGGGCCAACGTCCTGACTTTC. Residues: CASSFNLIGVRVIGANVLTF.